The 6 T cell receptor beta chains listed next were all sequenced from one sample in a study of beta chain features in type 1 diabetes (dated by TCRdb to 2016 to 2018). Libraries were constructed by the immunoSEQ multiplex PCR assay. The entire amount of isolated RNA was reverse transcribed using the High Capacity cDNA Reverse Transcription Kit, so the sequenced TCRB transcripts were expressed ones. The table was pulled from immuneACCESS by TCRdb, which kept in-frame rearrangements only. Such tables lose some clones; where checked, under half of the loss comes from unresolved V genes, and the rest has no known cause. The sample table holds 200,000 to 250,000 clones, of which 13% to 15% were seen once. The ten largest clones represent about 0.03% of the sample. The sample comprised naive CD4+ T cells from blood. What the cell subset or site label conveys for this sample: true naive CD4+ T cells. The receptors come from a middle-aged woman in good health.

This chain joins TRBV5-6 and TRBJ1-2; D is uncertain. This CDR3 has 13 residues. Trimming pared 2 bases from V and 2 bases from J, leaving 7 bases between. Looked up from germline, CDR1 is SGHDT and CDR2 is YYEEEE. The CDR3 DNA follows: TGTGCCAGCAGCTTCAACACAAACTATGGCTACACCTTC. Its protein product is CASSFNTNYGYTF.

The chain combines TRBV9 with TRBJ2-1, with TRBD2 matching 7 bases. The germline V gene has CDR1 SGDLS and CDR2 YYNGEE. This CDR3 spans 17 amino acids. Trimming took 3 bases from V and 1 from J; bases not matched to a gene: 10. CDR3 sequence reads: CASSESPIGGSYNEQFF. The CDR3 DNA reads TGTGCCAGCAGCGAAAGCCCCATCGGGGGGTCCTACAATGAGCAGTTCTTC.

The J gene is TRBJ2-7, the V gene TRBV7-8, with 9 bases identical to TRBD1. Losses at the gene ends were 3 bases for V and 5 bases for J; bases not matched to a gene: 14. This CDR3 has 17 amino acids. Germline CDR1 reads SGHVS; CDR2 reads FQNEAQ. This CDR3 is CASSFWVLPGQGDEQYF. CDR3 bases: TGTGCCAGCAGCTTTTGGGTTCTCCCGGGACAGGGTGACGAGCAGTACTTC.

This clone was counted only a few times. This chain connects TRBV5-1 to TRBJ2-3; 7 nucleotides line up with TRBD2. Germline CDR1 reads SGHRS; CDR2 reads YFSETQ. This CDR3 region has 14 residues. The junction had 7 bases not matched to a gene; V was cut back by 5 bases and J by 4 bases. The CDR3 DNA reads as TGCGCCAGCAGTCCAGGACTAGGGGCAGATACGCAGTATTTT. Its translation is CASSPGLGADTQYF.

Only a few counts were recorded for this clone. The chain uses TRBV5-1 and TRBJ2-7; 7 nucleotides align to TRBD1. This CDR3 has 17 amino acids. The V and J ends lost 4 bases and 0 bases, in that order; junction bases with no gene match: 13. From germline, CDR1 is SGHRS and CDR2 YFSETQ. DNA of the CDR3: TGCGCCAGCAGCCGGAAAATTCCGGGACAGAGCTCCTACGAGCAGTACTTC. This codes for CASSRKIPGQSSYEQYF.

This clone has just a few counts. This chain uses TRBV18 with TRBJ1-2, with 7 bases that match TRBD1. V lost 0 bases, J lost 8 bases, and 6 bases stayed unmatched. Germline lookup yields CDR1 KGHSH and CDR2 LQKENI. There are 14 residues in the CDR3. DNA of the CDR3: TGTGCCAGCTCACCACCGGGACAGCCTTTCGGCTACACCTTC. Translation: CASSPPGQPFGYTF.